The entry below gives a single T cell receptor (beta chain) sequence along with its context. Germline lookup yields CDR1 SGHTA and CDR2 FQGNSA. V lost 5 bases to trimming and J lost 2 bases; unmatched junction nucleotides: 9. This CDR3 has 15 residues. The data are from a study of Ad26.COV2.S vaccination and SARS-CoV-2 variants. The treatment: about 20 received Ad26.COV2.S at low or high dose, single or two shots; about 5 received placebo; per-sample allocation not given. Samples were taken on day 63 after the first vaccine or placebo injection. Sequenced by immunoSEQ multiplex PCR; TCRdb stores in-frame clones only, minus some. The sample has roughly 300,000 clones, about 88% seen once.

The sequences come from peripheral blood, collected in a trial of Ad26.COV2.S vaccine versus placebo. The receptor was isolated from a person aged 18-65 years who received the Ad26.COV2.S COVID-19 vaccine or a placebo. This chain connects TRBV7-2 to TRBJ2-7, with TRBD1 identical over 7 bases. In nucleotides, the CDR3 is TGTGCCAGCAGCCCTAGGCAGGGGACAGCCTACGAGCAGTACTTC. It yields the protein CASSPRQGTAYEQYF.